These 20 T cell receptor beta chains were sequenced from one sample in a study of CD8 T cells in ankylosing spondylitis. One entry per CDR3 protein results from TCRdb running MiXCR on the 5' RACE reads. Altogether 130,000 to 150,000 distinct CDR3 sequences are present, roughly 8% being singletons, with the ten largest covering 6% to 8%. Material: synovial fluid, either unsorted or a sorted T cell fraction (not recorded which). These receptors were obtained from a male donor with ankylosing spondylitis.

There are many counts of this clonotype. The CDR3: CASSLTYDNEQFF. The CDR3 DNA is TGTGCCAGCAGCTTAACTTACGACAATGAGCAGTTCTTC. The chain employs TRBV7-2 and TRBJ2-1; D ambiguous. Germline V lookup: CDR1 SGHTA, CDR2 FQGNSA. The ends were cut back, 2 bases at V and 5 bases at J, with 7 bases in the middle. The CDR3 has 13 amino acids.

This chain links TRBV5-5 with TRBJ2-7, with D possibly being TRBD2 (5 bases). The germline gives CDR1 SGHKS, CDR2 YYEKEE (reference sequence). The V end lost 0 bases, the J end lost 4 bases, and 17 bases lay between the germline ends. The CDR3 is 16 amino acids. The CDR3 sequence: CASSLDSITRLYEQYF. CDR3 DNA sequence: TGTGCCAGCAGCTTGGACAGCATCACTAGGTTGTACGAGCAGTACTTC.

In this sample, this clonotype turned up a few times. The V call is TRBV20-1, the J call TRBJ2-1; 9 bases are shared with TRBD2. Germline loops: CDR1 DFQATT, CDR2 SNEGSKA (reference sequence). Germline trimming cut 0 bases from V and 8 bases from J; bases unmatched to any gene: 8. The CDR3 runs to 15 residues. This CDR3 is CSARDGGGAADEQFF. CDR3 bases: TGCAGTGCTAGAGATGGCGGGGGGGCCGCAGATGAGCAGTTCTTC.

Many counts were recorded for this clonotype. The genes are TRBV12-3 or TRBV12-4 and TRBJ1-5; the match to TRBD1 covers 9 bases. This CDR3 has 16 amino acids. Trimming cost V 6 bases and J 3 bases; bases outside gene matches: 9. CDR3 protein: CASSKGQGLNNQPQHF. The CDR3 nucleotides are TGTGCCAGCAGCAAGGGACAGGGCTTAAACAATCAGCCCCAGCATTTT.

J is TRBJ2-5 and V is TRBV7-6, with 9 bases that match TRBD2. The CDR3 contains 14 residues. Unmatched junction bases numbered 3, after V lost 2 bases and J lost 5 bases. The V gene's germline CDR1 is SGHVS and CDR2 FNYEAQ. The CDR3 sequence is CASSLRAGGETQYF. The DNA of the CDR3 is TGTGCCAGCAGCTTAAGGGCGGGGGGGGAGACCCAGTACTTC.

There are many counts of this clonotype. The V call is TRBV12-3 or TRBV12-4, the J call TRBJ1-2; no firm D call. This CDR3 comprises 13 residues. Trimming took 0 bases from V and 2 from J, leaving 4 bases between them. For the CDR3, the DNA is TGTGCCAGCAGTTTAGCGTTCAACTATGGCTACACCTTC. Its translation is CASSLAFNYGYTF.

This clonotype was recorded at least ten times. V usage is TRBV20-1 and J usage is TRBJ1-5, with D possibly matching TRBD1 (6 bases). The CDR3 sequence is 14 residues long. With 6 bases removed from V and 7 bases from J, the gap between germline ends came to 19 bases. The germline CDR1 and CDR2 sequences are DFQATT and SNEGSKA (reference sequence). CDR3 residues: CSAVSRGGYQPQHF. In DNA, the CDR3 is TGCAGTGCAGTGAGCAGGGGCGGGTACCAGCCCCAGCATTTT.

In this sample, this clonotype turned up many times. CDR3 residues: CSARDRVADYEQYF. The CDR3 nucleotides read TGCAGTGCTAGAGATCGGGTAGCGGACTACGAGCAGTACTTC. The chain employs TRBV20-1 and TRBJ2-7; maybe TRBD2 (6 bases). Germline V gene sequence: CDR1 DFQATT, CDR2 SNEGSKA (reference sequence). Trimming pared 0 bases from V and 3 bases from J, leaving 12 bases between. The CDR3 consists of 14 residues.

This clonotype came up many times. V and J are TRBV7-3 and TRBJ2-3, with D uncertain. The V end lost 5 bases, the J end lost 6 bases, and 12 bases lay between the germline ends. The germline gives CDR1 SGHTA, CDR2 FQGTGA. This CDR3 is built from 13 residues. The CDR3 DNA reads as TGTGCCAGCAGCCCACCAATCTCCGATACGCAGTATTTT. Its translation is CASSPPISDTQYF.

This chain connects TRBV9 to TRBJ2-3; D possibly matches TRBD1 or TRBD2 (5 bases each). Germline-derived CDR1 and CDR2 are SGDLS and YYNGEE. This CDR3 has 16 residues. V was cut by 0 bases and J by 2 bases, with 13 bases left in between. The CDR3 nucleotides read TGTGCCAGCAGCGTAGTTATTGGGGACGACACAGATACGCAGTATTTT. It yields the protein CASSVVIGDDTDTQYF.

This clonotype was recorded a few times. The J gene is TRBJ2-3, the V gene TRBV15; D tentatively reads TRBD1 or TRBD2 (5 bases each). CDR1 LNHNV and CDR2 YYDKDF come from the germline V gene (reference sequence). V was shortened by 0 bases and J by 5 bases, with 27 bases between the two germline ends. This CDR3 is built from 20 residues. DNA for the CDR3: TGTGCCACCAGCAGAGAAACTGTCCCCGGAACGGGACGAGCTGAAGATACGCAGTATTTT. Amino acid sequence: CATSRETVPGTGRAEDTQYF.

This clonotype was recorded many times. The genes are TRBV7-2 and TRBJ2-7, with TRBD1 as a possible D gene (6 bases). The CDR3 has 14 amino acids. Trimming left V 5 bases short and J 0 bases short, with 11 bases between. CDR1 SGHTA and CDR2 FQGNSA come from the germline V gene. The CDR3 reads CASSVNRASYEQYF. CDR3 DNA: TGTGCCAGCAGCGTGAACAGGGCCTCCTACGAGCAGTACTTC.

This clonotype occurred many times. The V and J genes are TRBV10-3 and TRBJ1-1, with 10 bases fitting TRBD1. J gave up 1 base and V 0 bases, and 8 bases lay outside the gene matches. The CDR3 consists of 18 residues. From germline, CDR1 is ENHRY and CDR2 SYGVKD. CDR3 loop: CAISESGTGDTWNTEAFF. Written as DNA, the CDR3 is TGTGCCATCAGTGAGTCGGGGACAGGGGATACCTGGAACACTGAAGCTTTCTTT.

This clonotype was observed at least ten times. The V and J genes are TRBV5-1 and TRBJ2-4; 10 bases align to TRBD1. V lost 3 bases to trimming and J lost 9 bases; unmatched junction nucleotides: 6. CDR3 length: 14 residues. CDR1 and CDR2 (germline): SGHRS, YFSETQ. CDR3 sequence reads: CASSSGQGDGIQYF. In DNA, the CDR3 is TGCGCCAGCAGCTCTGGACAGGGGGATGGCATTCAGTACTTC.

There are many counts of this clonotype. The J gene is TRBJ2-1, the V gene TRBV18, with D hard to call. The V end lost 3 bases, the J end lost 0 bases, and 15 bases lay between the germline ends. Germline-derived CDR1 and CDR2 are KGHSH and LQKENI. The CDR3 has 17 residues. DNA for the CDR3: TGTGCCAGCTCACCGGGGTCCTGGGGTAGCTCCTACAATGAGCAGTTCTTC. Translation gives CASSPGSWGSSYNEQFF. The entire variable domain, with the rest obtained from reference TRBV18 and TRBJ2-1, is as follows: NAGVMQNPRHLVRRRGQEARLRCSPMKGHSHVYWYRQLPEEGLKFMVYLQKENIIDESGMPKERFSAEFPKEGPSILRIQQVVRGDSAAYFCASSPGSWGSSYNEQFFGPGTRLTVL.

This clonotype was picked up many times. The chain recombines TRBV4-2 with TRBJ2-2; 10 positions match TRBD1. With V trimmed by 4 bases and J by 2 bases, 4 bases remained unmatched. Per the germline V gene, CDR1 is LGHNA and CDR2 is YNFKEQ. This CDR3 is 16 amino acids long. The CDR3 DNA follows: TGTGCCAGCAGCCCAGACAGGGGGCGAAACACCGGGGAGCTGTTTTTT. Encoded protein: CASSPDRGRNTGELFF.

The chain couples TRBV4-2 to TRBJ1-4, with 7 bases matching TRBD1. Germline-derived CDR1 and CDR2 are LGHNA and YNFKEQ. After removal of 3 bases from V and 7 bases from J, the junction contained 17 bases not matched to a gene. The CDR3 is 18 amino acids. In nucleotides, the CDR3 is TGTGCCAGCAGCCATGGACGACAGGGCCCAAGGAGGACTGAAAAACTGTTTTTT. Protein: CASSHGRQGPRRTEKLFF.

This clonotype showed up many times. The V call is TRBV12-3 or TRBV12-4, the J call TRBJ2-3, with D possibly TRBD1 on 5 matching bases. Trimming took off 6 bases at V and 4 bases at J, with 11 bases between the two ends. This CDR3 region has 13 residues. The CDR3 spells CASRPRESDTQYF. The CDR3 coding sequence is TGTGCCAGCAGACCCAGGGAATCAGATACGCAGTATTTT.

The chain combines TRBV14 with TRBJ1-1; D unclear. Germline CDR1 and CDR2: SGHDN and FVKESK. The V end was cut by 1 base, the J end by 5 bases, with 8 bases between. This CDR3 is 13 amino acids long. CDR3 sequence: CASSQGPWTEAFF. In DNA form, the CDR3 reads TGTGCCAGCAGCCAAGGGCCTTGGACTGAAGCTTTCTTT. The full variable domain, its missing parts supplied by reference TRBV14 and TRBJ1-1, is EAGVTQFPSHSVIEKGQTVTLRCDPISGHDNLYWYRRVMGKEIKFLLHFVKESKQDESGMPNNRFLAERTGGTYSTLKVQPAELEDSGVYFCASSQGPWTEAFFGQGTRLTVV.

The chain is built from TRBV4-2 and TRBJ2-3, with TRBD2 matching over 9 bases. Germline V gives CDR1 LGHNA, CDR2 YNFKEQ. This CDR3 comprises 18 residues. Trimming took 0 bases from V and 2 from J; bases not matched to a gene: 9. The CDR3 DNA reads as TGTGCCAGCAGCCAAGATAGGAGTAGCGGGGGTTACACAGATACGCAGTATTTT. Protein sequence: CASSQDRSSGGYTDTQYF.